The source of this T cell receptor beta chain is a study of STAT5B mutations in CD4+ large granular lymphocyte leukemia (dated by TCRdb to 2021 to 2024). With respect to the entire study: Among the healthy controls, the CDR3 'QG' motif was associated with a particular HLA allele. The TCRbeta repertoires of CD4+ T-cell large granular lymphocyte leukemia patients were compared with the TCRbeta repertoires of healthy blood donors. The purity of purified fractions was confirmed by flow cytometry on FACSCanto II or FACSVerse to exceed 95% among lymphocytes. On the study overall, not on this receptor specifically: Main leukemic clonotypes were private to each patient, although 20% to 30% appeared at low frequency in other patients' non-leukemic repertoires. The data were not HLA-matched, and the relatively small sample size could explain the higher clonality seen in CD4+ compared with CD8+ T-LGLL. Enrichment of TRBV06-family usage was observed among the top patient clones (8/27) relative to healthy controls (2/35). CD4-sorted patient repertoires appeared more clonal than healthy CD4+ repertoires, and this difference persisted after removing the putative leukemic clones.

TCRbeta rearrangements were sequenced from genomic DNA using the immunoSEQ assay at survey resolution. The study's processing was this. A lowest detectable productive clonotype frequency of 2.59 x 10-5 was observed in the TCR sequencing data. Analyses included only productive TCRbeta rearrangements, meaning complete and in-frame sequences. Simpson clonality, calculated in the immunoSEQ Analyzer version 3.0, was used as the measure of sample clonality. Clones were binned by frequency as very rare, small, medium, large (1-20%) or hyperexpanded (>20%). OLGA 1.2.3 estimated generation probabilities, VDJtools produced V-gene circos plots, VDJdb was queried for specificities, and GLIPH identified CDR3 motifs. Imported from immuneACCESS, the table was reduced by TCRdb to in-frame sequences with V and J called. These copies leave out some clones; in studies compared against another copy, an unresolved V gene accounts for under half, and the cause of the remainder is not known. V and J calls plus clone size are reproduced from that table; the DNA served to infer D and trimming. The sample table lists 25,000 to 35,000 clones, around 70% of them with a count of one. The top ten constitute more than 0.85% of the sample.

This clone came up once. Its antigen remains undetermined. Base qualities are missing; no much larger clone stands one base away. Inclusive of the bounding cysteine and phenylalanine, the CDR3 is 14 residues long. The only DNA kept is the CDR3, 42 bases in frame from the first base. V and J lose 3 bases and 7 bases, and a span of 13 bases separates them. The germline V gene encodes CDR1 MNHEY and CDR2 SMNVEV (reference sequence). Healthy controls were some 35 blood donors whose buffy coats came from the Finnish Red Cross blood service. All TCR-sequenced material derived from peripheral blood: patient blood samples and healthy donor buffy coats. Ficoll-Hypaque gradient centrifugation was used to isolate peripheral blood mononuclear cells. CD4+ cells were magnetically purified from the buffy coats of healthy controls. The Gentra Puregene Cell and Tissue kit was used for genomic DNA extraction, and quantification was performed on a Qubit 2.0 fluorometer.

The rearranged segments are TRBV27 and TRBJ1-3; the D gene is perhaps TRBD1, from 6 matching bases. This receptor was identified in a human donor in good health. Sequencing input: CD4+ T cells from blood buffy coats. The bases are TGTGCCAGCAGTTTTGGGGGAACAGGGAACACCATATATTTT. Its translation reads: CASSFGGTGNTIYF.